This TCR beta chain was captured in a study of blood T cell repertoires in COVID-19. Followed over time, Seattle patients had been enrolled while infection was active. In the original processing: Nucleated cell counts were estimated from reference gene primer amplification. Assay used: immunoSEQ multiplex PCR; TCRdb lists only in-frame clones, some missing. V, J and clone size are those of that table, while D and trimming were read from the DNA. The repertoire holds roughly 220,000 clones, with more than 80% as singletons. V shed 3 bases and J 5 bases; nucleotides not matched to a gene: 6. The CDR3 has 14 residues. Germline V gene data show CDR1 as SGHAT and CDR2 as FQDESV (reference sequence).

The chain couples TRBV11-1 to TRBJ2-5; 7 bases align to TRBD2. Sequenced: peripheral blood. This TCR derives from a woman aged 80 or over with COVID-19, enrolled during active disease. DNA for the CDR3: TGTGCCAGCAGCTTGGCGGGAGAAGGGGAGACCCAGTACTTC. Translating gives CASSLAGEGETQYF.